What follows describes a single TCR beta chain. The data were obtained in a study of T cell changes during pregnancy in multiple sclerosis. After removal of 4 bases from V and 4 bases from J, the junction contained 13 bases not matched to a gene. The CDR3 covers 16 residues. Germline values: CDR1 LGHNA, CDR2 YNFKEQ. The protocol was immunoSEQ multiplex PCR, while the TCRdb copy is restricted to in-frame clones and leaves out a portion. The sample records tens of thousands of clones, 90% being singletons. The sequenced sample was CD8+ T cells from peripheral blood mononuclear cells, obtained in the third trimester of pregnancy. The sequence was obtained from a female donor with multiple sclerosis, enrolled in a pregnancy study. The chain links TRBV4-2 to TRBJ2-7; TRBD2 matches at 7 bases. CDR3 region: CASSPLFGTTGYEQYF. In DNA form, the CDR3 reads TGTGCCAGCAGCCCACTCTTCGGGACTACTGGTTACGAGCAGTACTTC.